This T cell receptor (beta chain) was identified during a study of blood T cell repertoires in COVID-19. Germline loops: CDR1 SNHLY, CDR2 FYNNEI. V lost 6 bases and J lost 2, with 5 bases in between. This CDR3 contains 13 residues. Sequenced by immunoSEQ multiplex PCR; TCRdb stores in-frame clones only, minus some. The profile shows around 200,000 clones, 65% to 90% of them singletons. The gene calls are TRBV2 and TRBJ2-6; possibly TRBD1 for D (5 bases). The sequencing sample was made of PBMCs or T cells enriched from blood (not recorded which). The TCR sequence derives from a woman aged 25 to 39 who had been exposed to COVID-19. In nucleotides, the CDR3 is TGTGCCAGCAGGGGGCCTGGGGCCAACGTCCTGACTTTC. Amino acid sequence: CASRGPGANVLTF.